The sequence of this T cell receptor (beta chain) was determined in a study of type 1 regulatory T cells listed by TCRdb under 2021. Some background on the complete study: The study characterized an in vitro protocol that generated a Tr1-enriched, alloantigen-specific CD4 T cell product named T-allo10. Patients with hematological malignancies who were receiving allogeneic hematopoietic stem cell transplantation were the group in which T-allo10 was being clinically evaluated.

CDR1 is given as SGHDN and CDR2 as FVKESK, both from the germline V gene. The germline ends are 7 bases apart after V is trimmed by 1 base and J by 4 bases. Inclusive of the bounding cysteine and phenylalanine, the CDR3 is 14 residues long. Only CDR3 DNA is held: 42 bases, read in frame from base 1. These reads were obtained on an Illumina MiSeq. TCRdb trimmed the raw reads at Q25, called clones with MiXCR and kept productive beta chains. Under each unique CDR3 protein, matching rows form one entry showing the most common genes and DNA. The sample includes 90,000 to 100,000 distinct CDR3 sequences, with around 30% observed a single time. Less than 2.5% of the sample belongs to the ten largest clones. A note on this clonotype: The antigen this receptor binds is unknown. Base quality data are lacking; no much larger clone is found one base away.

In this chain, TRBV14 is recombined with TRBJ2-2, and the D gene may be TRBD2, 6 bases matching. The sequenced material came from CD4+ T cells, either the whole sample or a sorted fraction (not recorded which). The TCR comes from a human donor in good health. Here is the DNA: TGTGCCAGCAGCCAAGTACTAGCCACCGGGGAGCTGTTTTTT. This sequence encodes CASSQVLATGELFF.